Reported below is one T cell receptor beta chain. The target antigen is unknown. This entry comes from a study of T cell repertoires in cytomegalovirus infection. Study-wide points: The study found HLA-C-restricted CMV-specific TCR beta clonotypes dominating the ex vivo response.

TCRdb reprocessed the reads with MiXCR, giving one entry per CDR3 protein. The sample includes fewer than 950,000 distinct CDR3 sequences, less than 35% seen only once; the top ten take 12%. CDR1 is MNHEY and CDR2 is SMNVEV in the germline V gene (reference sequence). Trimming removed 5 bases from V and 1 base from J, with 11 bases in between. The CDR3 totals 14 residues. This TCR came from a human donor in good health (CMV status not recorded). Some clones in this sample may be carry-over from other donors' samples. The sample consisted of cultured CD8+ T cells from PBMCs, taken from culture after CMV antigen stimulation. The rearrangement links TRBV27 to TRBJ1-1, with D unresolved. The CDR3 DNA reads TGTGCCAGCAGTCCAGACTTCACGAACACTGAAGCTTTCTTT. Amino acid sequence: CASSPDFTNTEAFF.